The T cell receptor (beta chain) under discussion was sequenced for a study of pediatric ulcerative colitis. General study findings and limits: Rectal repertoires separated controls, mild-moderate and acute severe colitis. This repertoire reflects total lymphocytes rather than subpopulations like regulatory T cells. A couple of rectal CDR3 clonotypes occurred in all ulcerative colitis patients.

Colonoscopy and blood draw happened at the same time. Comment on this clone: Its antigen is undetermined.

Generated by immunoSEQ multiplex PCR, the TCRdb table keeps only in-frame clones and is missing some. This sample has 55,000 to 75,000 clones, with approximately 87% found just once. Looked up from germline, CDR1 is LNHDA and CDR2 is SQIVND (reference sequence). The CDR3 totals 19 residues. The V segment lost 3 bases and the J segment 0 bases; nucleotides outside the gene matches: 9. Material for sequencing was blood. The receptor was derived from a boy younger than 18 with severe ulcerative colitis. V is TRBV19 and J is TRBJ2-6; 9 bases agree with TRBD1. The DNA for the CDR3 is TGTGCCAGTAGTATTTTTTCCGGACAGGGGAGCTCTGGGGCCAACGTCCTGACTTTC. Translating gives CASSIFSGQGSSGANVLTF.